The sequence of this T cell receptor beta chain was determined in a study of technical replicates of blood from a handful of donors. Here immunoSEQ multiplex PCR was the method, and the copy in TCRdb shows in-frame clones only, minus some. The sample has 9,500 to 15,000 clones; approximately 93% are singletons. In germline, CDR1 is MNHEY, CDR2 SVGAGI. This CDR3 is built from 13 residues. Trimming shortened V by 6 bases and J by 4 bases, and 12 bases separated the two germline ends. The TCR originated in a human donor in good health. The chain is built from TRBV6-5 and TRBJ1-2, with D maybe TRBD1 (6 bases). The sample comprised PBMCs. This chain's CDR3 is CASSRGGSYGYTF. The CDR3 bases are TGTGCCAGCAGCCGAGGGGGATCCTATGGCTACACCTTC.